The text below deals with one T cell receptor (beta chain). As yet, its antigen is unknown. The sample comes from a study of post-analysis software for immune sequencing data. On the study more broadly: Patients with relapsing-remitting, secondary progressive and progressive-relapsing multiple sclerosis courses were all represented. Overall study results and limits: When compared against controls, multiple sclerosis patients showed significantly lower normalized Chao1 diversity. Controls had lower frequencies than patients of about 5 TRBV segments, which included TRBV5-6, TRBV5-1 and TRBV20-1. Those samples that were prepared in the same batch co-clustered strongly by F measure.

This CDR3 has 19 residues. Between the trimmed V and J ends, which lost 0 bases and 16 bases, there was a span of 31 bases. Germline V gives CDR1 MGHRA, CDR2 YSYEKL. Tagging with unique molecular identifiers was a feature of the TCR beta cDNA libraries. There were about 1 to 10 million T cells, and roughly 0.5 million cDNA molecules came from them. From the PCR reads, TCRdb called clonotypes with MiXCR, one entry per CDR3 protein. The sample comprises roughly 730,000 distinct CDR3 sequences, less than 35% of which are singletons, and approximately 0.6% rests with the top ten. The chain joins TRBV4-1 to TRBJ1-6, with a tentative D call TRBD1 (5 bases). Specimen: blood. This receptor was obtained from a girl aged 5-17 years with multiple sclerosis. The CDR3 region is CASSQEGNSHRTGHRYLHF. In nucleotides, the CDR3 is TGCGCCAGCAGCCAAGAAGGGAACTCCCACAGGACGGGCCATCGATATCTCCACTTT.